What follows is one TCR beta chain and its context. Its matching antigen is unknown. This record comes from a study of identical twins. Study-wide results and caveats: Cord blood beta clonotypes present at high abundance carried fewer insertions; no such pattern appeared in memory repertoires.

This CDR3 is 15 amino acids long. Trimming shortened V by 1 base and J by 3 bases, and 13 bases separated the two germline ends. Germline CDR1 and CDR2: SEHNR and FQNEAQ (reference sequence). Each CDR3 protein is one row after TCRdb ran MiXCR on the 5' RACE reads. The sample has 600,000 to 850,000 distinct CDR3 sequences, 15% to 20% seen once; the top ten hold under 15%. These data were likewise used in another study, on T cells expressing NK-cell markers. That report notes: Of eight sequenced donors, seven were HCMV-seropositive and one HCMV-seronegative. Whether expanded NKG2C+ T cell clones recognized HCMV stayed uncertain.

The sequenced material came from PBMCs. The chain is built from TRBV7-9 and TRBJ2-7, with D maybe TRBD2 (5 bases). The sequence was obtained from a woman aged 18-29 years in good health. The chain's CDR3 is CASSLDSGENYEQYF. CDR3 bases: TGTGCCAGCAGCTTAGATTCCGGGGAAAACTACGAGCAGTACTTC.